What follows is one TCR beta chain and its context. Its target antigen remains unknown. Within one base of it there is no much larger clone, and no base qualities were kept. V is shortened by 0 bases, J by 7 bases, and the region joining them spans 16 bases. CDR1 and CDR2, looked up from the germline V gene (reference sequence), are MNHNY and SVGAGI. Counted from cysteine to phenylalanine, this CDR3 has 15 amino acids. The sequence is cut down to CDR3 DNA, 45 bases in frame from base 1. Library preparation was by the immunoSEQ multiplex PCR assay. For the multiplex PCR, a mixture combining 60 forward primers for TCR Vbeta segments and 13 reverse primers for TCR Jbeta segments was used. The CDR3 region of rearranged TCR beta genes was amplified from genomic DNA by a multiplex PCR assay. The Illumina HiSeq System was used to sequence the amplified TCR beta libraries as 87-base-pair reads. The authors processed their data as follows. A later analysis counted about 80 million unique TCR beta chains across the 600 to 850 repertoires, and roughly 9.9 million of these chains were shared by at least two donors. To remove PCR and sequencing errors, raw reads were error-corrected and collapsed into unique sequences using a nearest-neighbor algorithm that merged closely related sequences. CDR3 sequences were aligned to IMGT reference sequences to assign V, D and J gene segments. For a sequence to be retained, at least a six-nucleotide match to both a V gene segment and a J gene segment was required. A rearrangement was called productive if the CDR3 had no stop codons and remained in frame with V and J, and every other rearrangement was called non-productive. Following IMGT convention, CDR3 was defined as the stretch from the second conserved V-encoded cysteine up to the conserved J-encoded phenylalanine. In an earlier analysis of approximately 500 of the donors, sequences lacking an unambiguous match to a single V gene segment were excluded. In an earlier analysis of some 590 of the donors, a V segment was called functional when productive rearrangements were above 56.7%, and segregating when the standard deviation between donors exceeded 5%. A statistical classification framework was developed to diagnose cytomegalovirus status using the catalog of TCR beta chain sequences. V and J gene assignment, in a later analysis, came from comparing TCR nucleotide sequences with IMGT/GENE-DB human TR gene sequences. A later analysis assigned CDR3 sequences and most-parsimonious VDJ recombination scenarios with the TCRdist pipeline. In a later analysis, each TCR beta chain was defined by its CDR3 amino acid sequence together with its V-gene family, and reads lacking a unique V-gene family were excluded. As a way to deal with suspected cross-contamination and a sequencing artifact, a later analysis dropped 450 to 700 nucleotide sequences that were highly shared and had low generation probability. In a later analysis, a clonal expansion index was calculated for each public chain from normalized within-repertoire ranks of inferred template counts. In a later analysis, generation probabilities were computed using a VDJ recombination model fitted to out-of-frame rearrangements, and the results were checked against IGoR. In a later analysis, hypergeometric tests were used to score TCR-TCR, TCR-HLA and TCR-CMV co-occurrence, with a repertoire-size bias correction applied to TCR pairs. A later analysis estimated false discovery rates by permuting HLA or CMV assignments 20 times. A later analysis grouped co-occurring TCRs with DBSCAN, adding TCRdist sequence similarity when clustering within HLA-allele-positive subsets. For co-occurrence clustering, repertoires with fewer than 30,000 or more than 120,000 public chains were excluded, along with 4 to 6 repertoires with anomalous nucleotide sharing. In TCRdb, the immuneACCESS table is reduced to in-frame sequences with V and J assigned. These tables do not hold every clone; where another copy was compared, an unresolved V gene accounts for under half, and the others remain unexplained. V and J calls and clone size follow that table, whereas D and trimming were derived from the DNA. The sample yields about 180,000 clones; roughly 80% were counted once. The ten largest make up 4% to 5% of the sample.

The sample belongs to a study of cytomegalovirus exposure and HLA in healthy donors (dated by TCRdb to the late 2010s). With respect to the entire study: In an earlier analysis of under 750 of the donors, around 290 Gb of sequence data and 100 million or so unique TCR beta sequences from about 179 million T cells were reported. A later genetic analysis took genome-wide SNP genotypes for about three fifths of the roughly 700 donors and used that subset as a discovery cohort. To predict cytomegalovirus infection status, the study brought together high-throughput TCR immunosequencing, statistical association of individual TCRs with disease status, and machine learning. Alongside the repertoire data, information on donor age, sex, ethnicity and CMV serostatus was compiled. On average, over 200,000 unique TCR beta nucleotide sequences were sequenced per donor among 398 genotyped donors of the cohort, with around 19% of those sequences being non-productive. The study profiled the T cell repertoires of 666 subjects by immunosequencing and related them to cytomegalovirus serostatus. A separate validation cohort of 90 to 150 different subjects was used in addition to the roughly 670-subject first cohort. The study aimed to test whether signatures of past pathogen exposure could be identified by cataloging public T cell receptors. Several DR-DQ haplotypes were treated as single units for association and clustering because of strong linkage in the cohort. All discovery cohort repertoires had been generated using a single sequencing platform. Of the roughly 400 genotyped donors, approximately 80% fell in the genetic ancestry cluster associated with self-reported Caucasian donors. An earlier analysis of around 640 of the donors used high-throughput TCR beta sequencing to judge whether each TCR beta V gene segment behaved as functional or pseudogenic. Both class I and class II loci were covered by HLA typing, at four-digit resolution. In the later analysis, no new phenotypic data were used to find candidate immune exposures; instead, reliance was placed on TCR beta sequences and their occurrence across donors. The number of donors typed differed by locus, with about 629-640 for A, B, C, DRB1 and DQB1, roughly 520 for DQA1, 600 to 610 for DPA1, and some 450 for DPB1. In a later analysis, previously published TCR beta repertoires from 670 or so donors were re-analyzed and high-resolution HLA genotyping was added so that TCR occurrence patterns could be studied. An early release that covered about 600 HLA-typed donors contained about 300 gigabases of sequencing data and tens of millions of unique TCR sequences.

Overall results and qualifications from the work: Only TCR beta chains were sequenced in this cohort, and the absence of alpha or paired-chain data limited detectable features. The classifier was reported to diagnose cytomegalovirus status with high specificity and sensitivity in both the original cohort and the validation cohort. Because counts were too low, roughly 17 rarely observed V segments, including chromosome 9 orphons, were left out of the earlier analysis of 500 to 650 of the donors. An earlier analysis of around 600 of the donors showed that most TCR beta V segments appeared in productive rearrangements either about 87% or about 30% of the time, which broadly matched IMGT annotations. Sequencing depth was assumed to be roughly uniform across donors in the presence/absence analyses, though that assumption may not hold. In a later genetic analysis, fewer N-insertions in productive TCRs were reported among donors in an Asian-associated ancestry cluster than the roughly 640-donor mean. A later analysis found that TCR association rates varied across HLA loci, with DRB1 alleles showing the most associated TCRs and HLA-C alleles the fewest. Most CMV-associated TCR beta chains appeared to be HLA-restricted in a later analysis, and the HLA associations seemed to be driven largely by CMV exposure. A later analysis reported that several top co-occurrence clusters appeared linked to parvovirus B19, influenza, CMV and Epstein-Barr virus. For the cohort, immune exposure information was limited to CMV serostatus. The study listed 150 to 200 TCR beta chains as associated with cytomegalovirus. A later analysis associated about 17,000 TCR beta sequences with specific HLA alleles at a false discovery rate of 0.05. When HLA alleles, especially DR and DQ, strongly co-occurred, attributing TCR associations to individual alleles was difficult. Correlated functional status among segregating V segments might reflect linkage disequilibrium, but an unknown experimental factor could not be ruled out. In vitro tests confirmed that a few of the cytomegalovirus-associated TCR beta chains recognize cytomegalovirus antigens. In a later analysis, HLA-associated TCR beta chains were found to be more clonally expanded and to have lower generation probabilities than equally common non-associated chains. In a later genetic analysis, a missense DCLRE1C variant was associated with V-gene and J-gene trimming of TCR beta chains, and the association was replicated in an independent cohort. The sequencing pipeline was judged likely to have produced a cluster of highly shared sequence variants as a technical artifact. Across donors, most TCR sequences were observed very rarely, whereas some public TCRs were present in many individuals. HLA typing was unavailable for some donors at each locus, so association tests used only the typed subset. Because the 87-base-pair reads could not distinguish some IMGT-functional V segments, including TRBV6-2 and TRBV6-3, those segments were excluded. A further reported finding was that TCR beta sequences accurately predicted the HLA-A and HLA-B alleles for most subjects in the first cohort. The authors suggested that the approach could potentially be extended to other disease states and immunological phenotypes.

The cohort consisted of hundreds of healthy bone marrow donors. Cohort members were all nominally healthy when sampled, although unrecorded immune exposures were likely present. The donor tested CMV seropositive and was one of the 289 seropositive cohort members. A peripheral blood sample was collected from each donor, and TCR beta sequencing was performed on peripheral blood mononuclear cells. Genomic DNA extraction from the blood cell samples was performed with the Qiagen DNeasy Blood Extraction Kit. Here the chain combines TRBV6-6 and TRBJ2-7, with TRBD2 perhaps the D gene, on 6 matching bases. Specimen: PBMCs. The receptor's source is a woman aged 18-29 years in good health and CMV-seropositive. This receptor has the CDR3 CASSYSRLGVSEQYF. The nucleotide sequence reads TGTGCCAGCAGTTACTCTAGACTAGGCGTGAGTGAGCAGTACTTC.